These T cell receptor beta chains were read from a single sample in a study of response to subunit inactivated influenza vaccine. TCRdb reanalysed the RT-PCR reads using MiXCR and keeps one entry per CDR3 protein. The table includes roughly 500,000 distinct CDR3 sequences, less than 30% detected once. The sample was CD4+ T cells sorted from PBMCs, taken 5 to 6 days after vaccination. All receptors derive from a man aged 50 to 60 who received an inactivated influenza vaccine. Each CDR3 is given with its conserved first and last residue.

j_call: TRBJ2-2; v_call: TRBV28; cdr3_aa: CASRVWVTGELFF
j_call: TRBJ2-5; v_call: TRBV3-1; cdr3_aa: CASSQLEETQYF
j_call: TRBJ2-7; v_call: TRBV20-1; cdr3_aa: CSAVPLSGAYEQYF
j_call: TRBJ2-3; v_call: TRBV20-1; cdr3_aa: CSARSVGTPSTDTQYF
j_call: TRBJ2-2; v_call: TRBV7-2; cdr3_aa: CASSLVSGGITGELFF
j_call: TRBJ1-1; v_call: TRBV18; cdr3_aa: CASSPVMATEAFF
j_call: TRBJ1-2; v_call: TRBV21-1; cdr3_aa: CASRHRNYGYTF
j_call: TRBJ1-2; v_call: TRBV28; cdr3_aa: CASSFVPFGYGYTF
j_call: TRBJ2-7; v_call: TRBV29-1; cdr3_aa: CSVEWTSGGYEQYF
j_call: TRBJ2-7; v_call: TRBV6-2/TRBV6-3; cdr3_aa: CASSRLTSGASYEQYF
j_call: TRBJ2-7; v_call: TRBV12-3/TRBV12-4; cdr3_aa: CASSLGQGFTVNEQYF
j_call: TRBJ2-2; v_call: TRBV5-6; cdr3_aa: CASSLFGEGRRRELFF
j_call: TRBJ2-7; v_call: TRBV12-3/TRBV12-4; cdr3_aa: CASSKSYEHYF
j_call: TRBJ1-1; v_call: TRBV29-1; cdr3_aa: CSVGQDLNTEAFF
j_call: TRBJ2-5; v_call: TRBV30; cdr3_aa: CAWRQGAQTQYF
j_call: TRBJ2-1; v_call: TRBV6-5; cdr3_aa: CASSYASSGRNEQFF
j_call: TRBJ1-5; v_call: TRBV20-1; cdr3_aa: CSARDGAWDRGALYSNQPQHF